Listed below are T cell receptor beta chains from one sample, sequenced in a study of sequential checkpoint blockade in melanoma. Sequencing was performed with immunoSEQ multiplex PCR; in TCRdb, only in-frame clones are kept and a portion is missing. The sample lists more than 6,000 clones, less than 60% occurring once. Material: CD8+ T cells sorted from blood (inferred from file names), obtained from a patient given nivolumab and ipilimumab in sequence. Every receptor here comes from a human patient with melanoma. Some clones in this sample may be carry-over from other donors' samples. Each CDR3 is given with its conserved first and last residue. A D gene is named only where the DNA matches it firmly. Size is stated for part of the rows, as once, few or many counts, or as a class when the clone is expanded.

j_gene	abundance	v_gene	len	d_gene	CDR3nt	CDR3aa
TRBJ1-5	few	TRBV5-4	13	NA	TGTGCCAGCAGCCGGGACTTCAATCAGCCCCAGCATTTT	CASSRDFNQPQHF
TRBJ2-6	few	TRBV2	19	NA	TGTGCCAGCAGTGAGGCGGGGGGGGACAGGCACTCTGGGGCCAACGTCCTGACTTTC	CASSEAGGDRHSGANVLTF
TRBJ2-7	few	TRBV27	15	TRBD1	TGTGCCAGCAGCTCACAGGGGGCATTGACCTACGAGCAGTACTTC	CASSSQGALTYEQYF
TRBJ2-7	few	TRBV2	15	NA	TGCGCCAGCAGCCGGGGAGAGAGCAGTCCCTACGAGCAGTACTTC	CASSRGESSPYEQYF
TRBJ1-2	NA	TRBV9	14	TRBD1	TGTGCCAGCAGCGGATACAGGGGTAACTATGGCTACACCTTC	CASSGYRGNYGYTF
TRBJ1-1	NA	TRBV15	11	TRBD1	TGTGCCTTCGGGACAGACACTGAAGCTTTCTTT	CAFGTDTEAFF
TRBJ1-2	NA	TRBV27	15	TRBD1	TGTGCCAGCAGTTTGGGGGTCGGGACAGCCTATGGCTACACCTTC	CASSLGVGTAYGYTF
TRBJ1-1	NA	TRBV5-6	15	NA	TGTGCCAGCAGCCCGGGAGGGGGGGCGGCCACTGAAGCTTTCTTT	CASSPGGGAATEAFF
TRBJ2-1	few	TRBV14	18	NA	TGTGCCAGCAGCCAAGAACCAGGGCTCGACAGGTCCTACAATGAGCAGTTCTTC	CASSQEPGLDRSYNEQFF
TRBJ2-1	NA	TRBV7-3	14	NA	TGTGCCAGCAGCCCATTCCCCAGTGGCAATGAGCAGTTCTTC	CASSPFPSGNEQFF
TRBJ1-1	NA	TRBV10-2	12	NA	TGCGCCAGCAGTCCAGGGAACACTGAAGCTTTCTTT	CASSPGNTEAFF
TRBJ1-6	NA	TRBV15	15	NA	TGTGCCACCAGCAGAGATCTGGGGGGGAATTCACCCCTCCACTTT	CATSRDLGGNSPLHF
TRBJ2-7	medium-sized	TRBV7-2	13	TRBD1	TGTGCCACCTACGGGACAGGGTCCTACGAGCAGTACTTC	CATYGTGSYEQYF
TRBJ2-1	NA	TRBV11-2	15	NA	TGTGCCAGCAGCGATTCCCTTGACAACTACAATGAGCAGTTCTTC	CASSDSLDNYNEQFF
TRBJ1-6	few	TRBV13	12	NA	TGTGCCAGCAGCTCTATTAATTCACCCCTCCACTTT	CASSSINSPLHF
TRBJ2-7	NA	TRBV6-5	14	TRBD1	TGTGCCAGCAGCTACGGGACAGGGGGGTACGAGCAGTACTTC	CASSYGTGGYEQYF
TRBJ1-2	NA	TRBV15	15	NA	TGTGCCACCAGCAGAGATTCGGCAGGGGTGGATGGCTACACCTTC	CATSRDSAGVDGYTF
TRBJ1-2	few	TRBV6-1	14	TRBD1	TGTGCCATCTTCACCGGGACAGGGTACTATGGCTACACCTTC	CAIFTGTGYYGYTF
TRBJ1-2	NA	TRBV7-9	15	NA	TGTGCCAGCAGCTTAGCCGACAGCACCTTCTATGGCTACACCTTC	CASSLADSTFYGYTF
TRBJ1-1	few	TRBV15	14	NA	TGTGCCACCAGCAGAGATTGGAGGGGCACTGAAGCTTTCTTT	CATSRDWRGTEAFF
TRBJ2-7	NA	TRBV5-1	14	TRBD1	TGCGCCAGCAGCTATGGACAGGATACCTACGAGCAGTACTTC	CASSYGQDTYEQYF
TRBJ2-7	NA	TRBV6-5	14	TRBD2	TGTGCCAGCAGTGGGACTAGCGGGGGATACGAGCAGTACTTC	CASSGTSGGYEQYF
TRBJ2-7	NA	TRBV2	14	NA	TGTGCCAGCAGTGAGGCAGGGTCAGGCTACGAGCAGTACTTC	CASSEAGSGYEQYF
TRBJ1-1	NA	TRBV7-2	14	NA	TGTGCCAGCAGCTCAGAAACGTCTAACACTGAAGCTTTCTTT	CASSSETSNTEAFF
TRBJ1-5	NA	TRBV2	14	NA	TGTGCCAGTGAGGACATCCATAGCAATCAGCCCCAGCATTTT	CASEDIHSNQPQHF
TRBJ1-5	NA	TRBV27	13	NA	TGTGCCAGCAGTCGTAGAGGCAATCAGCCCCAGCATTTT	CASSRRGNQPQHF
TRBJ2-7	NA	TRBV10-2	14	TRBD1	TGCGCCAGCAGTCCCGAGGGGGCGCGGTACGAGCAGTACTTC	CASSPEGARYEQYF
TRBJ1-4	medium-sized	TRBV15	17	TRBD1	TGTGCCACCAGCAGAGAGGGACAGGGCCTACCCGGGGAAAAACTGTTTTTT	CATSREGQGLPGEKLFF
TRBJ1-1	medium-sized	TRBV7-9	12	NA	TGTGCCAGCAGCTTGAGAGGGAATGAAGCTTTCTTT	CASSLRGNEAFF
TRBJ2-7	NA	TRBV2	15	TRBD1	TGTGCCAGCAGCCGGGACAGGGGGACCTCCTACGAGCAGTACTTC	CASSRDRGTSYEQYF
TRBJ2-6	few	TRBV27	13	NA	TGTGCCAGCACGACGAGGGGGGCCAACGTCCTGACTTTC	CASTTRGANVLTF
TRBJ2-7	few	TRBV7-9	12	NA	TGTGCCAGCAGCTCTACAGGTTACGAGCAGTACTTC	CASSSTGYEQYF
TRBJ1-4	few	TRBV4-2	14	TRBD1	TGTGCCAGCAGCGAACAGGGGGGAGATGAAAAACTGTTTTTT	CASSEQGGDEKLFF
TRBJ1-1	medium-sized	TRBV9	15	NA	TGTGCCAGCAGCGATGGGGGGGCCGTACTAACTGAAGCTTTCTTT	CASSDGGAVLTEAFF
TRBJ2-7	NA	TRBV4-1	14	NA	TGCGCCAGCAGCCAAGGGGCCCTCTTGTACGAGCAGTACTTC	CASSQGALLYEQYF
TRBJ1-1	NA	TRBV4-2	12	NA	TGTGCCAGCAGCCAAGGCGCCACTGAAGCTTTCTTT	CASSQGATEAFF
TRBJ2-3	few	TRBV27	15	TRBD2	TGTGCCAGCAGTTTACTAGCGGGGGCCTCGGATACGCAGTATTTT	CASSLLAGASDTQYF
TRBJ2-7	NA	TRBV6-8	10	NA	TGTGCCCTTGGCAGCTACGAGCAGTACTTC	CALGSYEQYF
TRBJ1-5	medium-sized	TRBV29-1	14	NA	TGCAGCGCCTTCCGGGACACCTGGGATCAGCCCCAGCATTTT	CSAFRDTWDQPQHF
TRBJ1-1	NA	TRBV19	13	NA	TGTGCCAGTAGTATAGGGGGGCACACTGAAGCTTTCTTT	CASSIGGHTEAFF
TRBJ2-7	once	TRBV5-1	14	NA	TGCGCCAGCAGCCGATCGGCGGACTCCTACGAGCAGTACTTC	CASSRSADSYEQYF
TRBJ2-7	NA	TRBV7-7	13	NA	TGTGCCAGCAGCTCGCCCGAGGTCTGGGAGCAGTACTTC	CASSSPEVWEQYF
TRBJ1-5	few	TRBV4-1	15	NA	TGCGCCAGCAGCCACACCAGGGGTCTGAATCAGCCCCAGCATTTT	CASSHTRGLNQPQHF
TRBJ1-2	NA	TRBV6-6	16	NA	TGTGCCAGCAGTTGGGCTGGGGAAGTCGGGAGCTATGGCTACACCTTC	CASSWAGEVGSYGYTF
TRBJ2-7	few	TRBV7-9	14	TRBD1	TGTGCCAGCAGCGTGGACAGGGGGCCCTACGAGCAGTACTTC	CASSVDRGPYEQYF
TRBJ1-5	NA	TRBV4-3	16	NA	TGCGCCAGCAGCCAAGATGTTCGGGGTAGCAATCAGCCCCAGCATTTT	CASSQDVRGSNQPQHF
TRBJ2-7	NA	TRBV6-5	11	NA	TGTGCCAGCACCCTAGGGGGTGAGCAGTACTTC	CASTLGGEQYF
TRBJ2-1	NA	TRBV4-3	15	NA	TGCGCCAGCAGCCAAGACAGGGGATCTTTCAATGAGCAGTTCTTC	CASSQDRGSFNEQFF
TRBJ2-7	few	TRBV5-4	14	TRBD1	TGTGCCAGCAGCGTGACAGGGGGCTCCTACGAGCAGTACTTC	CASSVTGGSYEQYF
TRBJ1-1	NA	TRBV7-9	12	TRBD1	TGTGCCAGCAGCTTCGGACAGGGCGAAGCTTTCTTT	CASSFGQGEAFF
TRBJ2-7	NA	TRBV9	14	NA	TGTGCCAGCAGTTTAACTAGCAGCTCCTACGAGCAGTACTTC	CASSLTSSSYEQYF
TRBJ1-6	NA	TRBV27	15	TRBD1	TGTGCCAGCAACCCCGAGGGGGCACATAATTCACCCCTCCACTTT	CASNPEGAHNSPLHF
TRBJ1-3	large	TRBV7-9	17	NA	TGTGCCAGCAGCTTAGGGTGGTCAGGGTCGAGGGGAAACACCATATATTTT	CASSLGWSGSRGNTIYF
TRBJ1-6	NA	TRBV4-1	13	NA	TGCGCCAGCAGCCAAGTCCTTAATTCACCCCTCCACTTT	CASSQVLNSPLHF
TRBJ1-2	NA	TRBV10-2	14	NA	TGCGCCAGCAGGGAGGGAAGTACGGGCTATGGCTACACCTTC	CASREGSTGYGYTF
TRBJ2-7	NA	TRBV2	18	NA	TGTGCCAGCAGCGAGAGGGGGTTGAGGCGGGGGAGCTCCTACGAGCAGTACTTC	CASSERGLRRGSSYEQYF
TRBJ2-7	NA	TRBV2	14	TRBD1	TGTGCCAGCAACAAAGGGACAGGGGGCTACGAGCAGTACTTC	CASNKGTGGYEQYF
TRBJ2-7	many	TRBV7-8	15	TRBD1	TGTGCCAGCAGCTTCGACAGGGGGCTGTCCTACGAGCAGTACTTC	CASSFDRGLSYEQYF
TRBJ1-6	NA	TRBV5-4	12	NA	TGTGCCAGCAGCTCAGGGGTCTCACCCCTCCACTTT	CASSSGVSPLHF
TRBJ1-2	NA	TRBV21-1	13	NA	TGTGCCAGCAGCAAAGCCGGGGAGTATGGCTACACCTTC	CASSKAGEYGYTF